These T cell receptor beta chains were read from a single sample in a study of beta chain features in type 1 diabetes. The method was immunoSEQ multiplex PCR; TCRdb's version includes in-frame clones alone and lacks a portion of them. Of approximately 150,000 clones in the sample, approximately 9% were seen once. The material sequenced was central memory CD4+ T cells from blood. The receptors shown here come from a man in his thirties or forties with type 1 diabetes. CDR3s include the opening cysteine and the closing phenylalanine or tryptophan. The order of the fields is clone size, V gene, D gene, J gene, CDR3 protein, CDR3 DNA. The D gene is left open where the match is weak. A row's size may be missing; if present it is once, few, many or a size class.

>.|TRBV4-2|TRBD2|TRBJ2-3
CASSRSSLAGAGGDTQYF
TGTGCCAGCAGCCGATCGTCACTAGCGGGGGCGGGTGGGGATACGCAGTATTTT
>.|TRBV6-6|.|TRBJ1-1
CASSYVGPEAFF
TGTGCCAGCAGTTATGTTGGGCCTGAAGCTTTCTTT
>few|TRBV29-1|.|TRBJ1-1
CSAMNTEAFF
TGCAGCGCCATGAACACTGAAGCTTTCTTT
>few|TRBV30|.|TRBJ1-1
CAWKGAGRTEAFF
TGTGCCTGGAAGGGAGCAGGGAGGACTGAAGCTTTCTTT
>.|TRBV28|.|TRBJ2-3
CAFRETQYF
TGTGCCTTTAGGGAGACGCAGTATTTT
>.|TRBV7-2|.|TRBJ2-3
CASSPGEGSATQYF
TGTGCCAGCAGCCCAGGGGAGGGGTCCGCTACGCAGTATTTT
>few|TRBV30|.|TRBJ2-3
CAWDRSSTDTQYF
TGTGCCTGGGACAGATCTAGCACAGATACGCAGTATTTT
>.|TRBV2|.|TRBJ1-2
CASRSRVEVGGYTF
TGTGCCAGCCGATCGCGGGTCGAGGTGGGTGGCTACACCTTC
>.|TRBV6-6|TRBD1|TRBJ1-2
CASSDRGGYGYTF
TGTGCCAGCAGTGACAGGGGGGGCTATGGCTACACCTTC
>few|TRBV9|TRBD1|TRBJ1-3
CASSQGDSNSGNTIYF
TGTGCCAGCAGCCAAGGGGACAGCAACTCTGGAAACACCATATATTTT
>few|TRBV5-4|TRBD1|TRBJ1-2
CASSPDRAGGYTF
TGTGCCAGCAGCCCCGACAGGGCTGGGGGCTACACCTTC
>.|TRBV5-8|.|TRBJ1-5
CASHFDRNQPQHF
TGTGCCAGCCACTTTGACAGGAATCAGCCCCAGCATTTT
>.|TRBV19|.|TRBJ1-6
CASSPRTDDSPLHF
TGTGCCAGTAGTCCCAGGACTGATGATTCACCCCTCCACTTT
>few|TRBV7-9|TRBD2|TRBJ2-3
CASSRSGGLADTQYF
TGTGCCAGCAGCCGCAGCGGGGGGCTTGCAGATACGCAGTATTTT
>.|TRBV2|.|TRBJ2-2
CASRGDSNTGELFF
TGTGCCAGCAGGGGTGACAGTAACACCGGGGAGCTGTTTTTT
>.|TRBV7-3|.|TRBJ2-3
CASSLGLDTQYF
TGTGCCAGCAGCCTCGGACTAGATACGCAGTATTTT
>few|TRBV30|.|TRBJ1-3
CAWRAKQAISGNTIYF
TGTGCCTGGAGAGCAAAACAGGCCATCTCTGGAAACACCATATATTTT
>.|TRBV9|TRBD2|TRBJ2-3
CASSVGTSVSTDTQYF
TGTGCCAGCAGCGTAGGGACTAGCGTTAGCACAGATACGCAGTATTTT
>few|TRBV28|.|TRBJ1-1
CATDGGAGMNTEAFF
TGTGCCACCGACGGAGGCGCGGGCATGAACACTGAAGCTTTCTTT
>.|TRBV6-5|TRBD2|TRBJ2-3
CASSGGGYTDTQYF
TGTGCCAGCAGTGGCGGGGGGTACACAGATACGCAGTATTTT
>.|TRBV2|.|TRBJ1-1
CASSRVEMNTEAFF
TGTGCCAGCAGTCGGGTTGAAATGAACACTGAAGCTTTCTTT
>few|TRBV7-2|.|TRBJ2-1
CASSSSRDRSYNEQFF
TGTGCCAGCAGCTCGTCTCGGGATCGATCCTACAATGAGCAGTTCTTC
>.|TRBV28|.|TRBJ2-7
CASSFYGAPSNGEQYF
TGTGCCAGCAGTTTTTATGGGGCCCCCTCGAATGGCGAGCAGTACTTC
>few|TRBV2|TRBD1|TRBJ2-5
CASNQGQRETQYF
TGTGCCAGCAACCAGGGACAGAGGGAGACCCAGTACTTC
>few|TRBV4-3|TRBD2|TRBJ2-1
CASSQEAGASGGADEQFF
TGCGCCAGCAGCCAAGAGGCCGGGGCAAGCGGGGGGGCCGATGAGCAGTTCTTC
>.|TRBV27|TRBD2|TRBJ2-1
CASSQRLAGAEEQFF
TGTGCCAGCAGTCAACGACTAGCGGGGGCCGAGGAGCAGTTCTTC
>few|TRBV7-2|TRBD2|TRBJ2-5
CASRTGLAGGGQETQYF
TGTGCCAGCAGGACGGGACTAGCGGGGGGGGGCCAAGAGACCCAGTACTTC
>few|TRBV20-1|.|TRBJ1-1
CSPHEAFF
TGCAGTCCCCATGAAGCTTTCTTT
>few|TRBV7-2|TRBD2|TRBJ2-7
CASSKTTRTSGYEQYF
TGTGCCAGCAGCAAAACCACTCGGACTAGCGGGTACGAGCAGTACTTC
>.|TRBV7-3|TRBD1|TRBJ2-5
CASSEGQRKTQYF
TGTGCCAGCAGCGAGGGACAGAGGAAGACCCAGTACTTC
>few|TRBV4-3|TRBD2|TRBJ2-3
CASSQELAGFADTQYF
TGCGCCAGCAGCCAAGAACTAGCGGGGTTCGCAGATACGCAGTATTTT
>few|TRBV29-1|TRBD1|TRBJ1-5
CSGQTGVNQPQHF
TGCAGCGGACAGACAGGGGTCAATCAGCCCCAGCATTTT
>.|TRBV12-5|.|TRBJ1-1
CASGFTGDTEAFF
TGTGCTAGTGGTTTCACAGGCGACACTGAAGCTTTCTTT
>.|TRBV9|TRBD2|TRBJ2-1
CASSVISGGVNEQFF
TGTGCCAGCAGCGTGATTTCCGGGGGGGTCAATGAGCAGTTCTTC
>few|TRBV4-2|TRBD1|TRBJ1-6
CASRDFDRVDSPLHF
TGTGCCAGCAGGGATTTCGACAGGGTGGATTCACCCCTCCACTTT
>.|TRBV18|.|TRBJ1-2
CATAGAASNYGYTF
TGTGCCACCGCAGGGGCAGCCTCTAACTATGGCTACACCTTC
>.|TRBV9|.|TRBJ1-1
CASSERGEGNTEAFF
TGTGCCAGCAGCGAGCGAGGGGAGGGGAACACTGAAGCTTTCTTT
>.|TRBV7-6|.|TRBJ2-7
CASSSPSSYEQYF
TGTGCCAGCAGCTCCCCCAGCTCCTACGAGCAGTACTTC
>few|TRBV7-6|TRBD1|TRBJ1-4
CASSLNTGVNEKLFF
TGTGCCAGCAGCCTTAATACAGGGGTTAATGAAAAACTGTTTTTT
>few|TRBV5-1|.|TRBJ1-4
CASSSHSGEKLFF
TGCGCCAGCAGCTCCCACAGCGGAGAAAAACTGTTTTTT
>.|TRBV7-2|.|TRBJ2-1
CASSVDRSRADEQFF
TGTGCCAGCAGCGTTGACAGGTCTAGGGCGGATGAGCAGTTCTTC
>few|TRBV7-2|.|TRBJ2-6
CASSLTRGGANVLTF
TGTGCCAGCAGCCTAACTAGAGGTGGGGCCAACGTCCTGACTTTC
>few|TRBV30|TRBD1|TRBJ1-2
CAGDRDYTF
TGTGCCGGGGACAGGGACTACACCTTC
>.|TRBV11-2|TRBD2|TRBJ2-1
CASSPIRGGSYNEQFF
TGTGCCAGCAGCCCGATACGGGGGGGCTCCTACAATGAGCAGTTCTTC
>once|TRBV29-1|TRBD1|TRBJ1-4
CSVGIGGWGNEKLFF
TGCAGCGTGGGCATAGGGGGCTGGGGTAATGAAAAACTGTTTTTT
>.|TRBV28|TRBD1|TRBJ1-2
CASSLGGQGNGYTF
TGTGCCAGCAGTTTAGGGGGACAGGGAAATGGCTACACCTTC
>few|TRBV5-1|TRBD2|TRBJ2-3
CASSFGLAGSDTQYF
TGCGCCAGCAGCTTCGGTCTAGCGGGGAGTGATACGCAGTATTTT
>few|TRBV7-9|TRBD2|TRBJ2-5
CASSLGSGGQETQYF
TGTGCCAGCAGCTTAGGGTCCGGGGGGCAAGAGACCCAGTACTTC
>few|TRBV19|TRBD2|TRBJ2-5
CASSGLAGGQETQYF
TGTGCCAGTAGTGGATTAGCGGGGGGACAAGAGACCCAGTACTTC
>.|TRBV2|.|TRBJ1-5
CASSNRQLNQPQHF
TGTGCCAGCAGCAATCGACAGCTCAATCAGCCCCAGCATTTT
>.|TRBV7-2|TRBD2|TRBJ2-6
CGGSGDSGANVLTF
TGTGGTGGTAGCGGGGACTCTGGGGCCAACGTCCTGACTTTC
>few|TRBV27|TRBD2|TRBJ2-3
CASSSPSGGTDTQYF
TGTGCCAGCAGTTCCCCTAGCGGGGGCACAGATACGCAGTATTTT
>few|TRBV15|.|TRBJ1-1
CATSRDREGTEAFF
TGTGCCACCAGCAGAGACAGGGAGGGTACTGAAGCTTTCTTT
>few|TRBV19|.|TRBJ1-5
CASTPRSSLNQPQHF
TGTGCCAGTACCCCTCGGAGTAGTTTGAATCAGCCCCAGCATTTT